This TCR beta chain was identified during a study of T cell repertoires in cytomegalovirus infection (dated by TCRdb to between 2017 and 2020). About the investigation overall: The HLA type of each donor mattered for the analysis, because public TCR beta signatures pointed to carriage of CMV infection along with the matching HLA type. Study-wide conclusions, independent of this receptor: Cumulative frequency of public TCR beta family members discriminated carriers of CMV infection plus the relevant HLA type in this cohort and an independent 352-donor cohort. The ex vivo response was dominated by HLA-C-restricted CMV-specific TCR beta clonotypes, and the single most frequent clonotype in two of eight donors was supplied by these HLA-C-restricted clonotypes.

V lost 6 bases and J lost 6 bases; the stretch between them is 14 bases long. Inclusive of the bounding cysteine and phenylalanine, the CDR3 is 14 residues long. CDR3 DNA only is kept here, 42 bases in frame from base 1. Looking up the germline V gene (reference sequence) yields CDR1 LNHDA and CDR2 SQIVND. Many counts were recorded for this clonotype. The antigen it binds to is not known. No base-level quality is on record; no much larger clone is a single base apart. Sequencer: Illumina HiSeq 1500. Through fastp at Q25 and MiXCR, TCRdb rebuilt clones from the public reads, retaining in-frame beta chains. When rows share a CDR3 protein, they turn into one entry using the most common DNA and genes. Recorded for this sample are approximately 500,000 distinct CDR3 sequences; about 10% of them occurred a single time. About a tenth of the sample belongs to the ten largest clones.

The sequence was collected from a human donor in good health (CMV status not recorded). Some clones in this sample may be carry-over from other donors' samples. Recombination linked TRBV19 to TRBJ2-2; TRBD1 is a weak D gene call, 6 bases matching. The sample was PBMCs. The CDR3 has the sequence CASRLGHQAGELFF. In nucleotide form, the sequence is TGTGCCAGTAGGCTGGGACATCAGGCCGGGGAGCTGTTTTTT.